This entry lists 10 T cell receptor beta chains sequenced from one sample in a study of shared clonotypes between healthy human individuals. The assay was immunoSEQ multiplex PCR, and TCRdb's table has in-frame clones only and misses some. In the table there are millions of clones, roughly 95% of which are singletons. Naive CD8 cells lacked CD45RO, underwent positive selection for CCR7 and left out terminally differentiated effector memory CD45RA+ cells. Sequencing input: naive CD8+ T cells sorted from blood. The receptor set was obtained from a man aged 18 to 29 in good health.

V is TRBV2 and J is TRBJ2-1, with D tentatively TRBD2 (6 bases). CDR1 and CDR2 (germline): SNHLY, FYNNEI. The V gene lost 5 bases and the J gene lost 6 bases, with 14 bases spanning the gap. This CDR3 contains 14 residues. CDR3 sequence: CASSFRENSNEQFF. CDR3 coding DNA: TGTGCCAGCAGTTTCCGGGAGAACAGCAATGAGCAGTTCTTC.

This chain links TRBV11-2 with TRBJ1-5, with 8 bases that match TRBD1. The V gene end was trimmed by 5 bases and the J gene end by 5 bases; junction bases not matched to a gene: 5. The CDR3 runs 14 residues. Germline V gene sequence: CDR1 SGHAT, CDR2 FQNNGV. CDR3 sequence: CASSRGTGHQPQHF. Here the CDR3 DNA reads TGTGCCAGCAGCCGCGGGACAGGACATCAGCCCCAGCATTTT. Looking up the rest from reference TRBV11-2 and TRBJ1-5 gives the full variable domain: EAGVAQSPRYKIIEKRQSVAFWCNPISGHATLYWYQQILGQGPKLLIQFQNNGVVDDSQLPKDRFSAERLKGVDSTLKIQPAKLEDSAVYLCASSRGTGHQPQHFGDGTRLSIL.

V usage is TRBV27 and J usage is TRBJ1-2, with D perhaps TRBD1 (6 bases). CDR1 is MNHEY, CDR2 SMNVEV, per germline (reference sequence). The V and J ends lost 3 bases and 4 bases respectively, with 12 bases between them. The CDR3 loop spans 14 amino acids. CDR3 bases: TGTGCCAGCAGTTTGACCGGACAGAGCTATGGCTACACCTTC. Protein: CASSLTGQSYGYTF.

Details on this clone: Other nucleotide sequences in the sample specify the same CDR3. The V call is TRBV2, the J call TRBJ2-7; D is possibly TRBD2 (5 bases). Trimming left V 6 bases short and J 1 base short, with 7 bases between. In germline, CDR1 is SNHLY, CDR2 FYNNEI. This CDR3 region has 12 residues. CDR3 bases: TGTGCCAGCAGCGGGGTTTCCTACGAGCAGTACTTC. Protein product: CASSGVSYEQYF.

As regards this clone: Compared with germline, one end of the junction differs, possibly owing to a read error. Other DNA variants within this sample encode the same CDR3. The rearrangement joins TRBV7-7 to TRBJ2-7; D is perhaps TRBD2 (5 bases). Germline CDR1 and CDR2: SSHAT and FNYEAQ (reference sequence). CDR3 size: 13 residues. CDR3 sequence: CASSLGRGYEQYF. The CDR3 DNA reads TGTGCTAGCAGCTTAGGTCGGGGCTACGAGCAGTACTTC.

The CDR3 is CASSRRQVETQYF. Written as DNA, the CDR3 is TGTGCCAGCAGCCGCCGCCAGGTCGAGACCCAGTACTTC. The genes are TRBV27 and TRBJ2-5; D gene uncertain. V was trimmed by 6 bases and J by 5 bases, leaving 13 bases between them. The CDR3 totals 13 residues. CDR1 and CDR2 (germline): MNHEY, SMNVEV (reference sequence).

The CDR3 region is CASSVSTEGTSNYGYTF. The CDR3, as DNA: TGTGCCAGCAGCGTATCAACAGAAGGGACTTCTAACTATGGCTACACCTTC. The J gene is TRBJ1-2, the V gene TRBV9, with D maybe TRBD1 (5 bases). There are 17 residues in the CDR3. The ends were cut back, 1 base at V and 0 bases at J, with 16 bases in the middle. CDR1 is SGDLS, CDR2 YYNGEE, per germline.

This rearrangement joins TRBV4-2 to TRBJ1-2; TRBD1 is a possible D gene (5 bases). The V gene's germline CDR1 is LGHNA and CDR2 YNFKEQ. The CDR3 runs 15 residues. V gave up 0 bases and J gave up 2 bases, with 10 bases separating them. CDR3 DNA sequence: TGTGCCAGCAGCCAAGAACAGGCGGGCAACTATGGCTACACCTTC. Its protein is CASSQEQAGNYGYTF.

For this clone: The same CDR3 is also encoded by other DNA sequences in this sample. This chain uses TRBV6-5 with TRBJ1-3; no reliable D call. The CDR3 sequence is 14 residues long. Germline loops: CDR1 MNHEY, CDR2 SVGAGI. The V gene lost 0 bases and the J gene lost 0 bases, with 3 bases spanning the gap. DNA of the CDR3: TGTGCCAGCAGTTACTCCGGCTCTGGAAACACCATATATTTT. Translated, it gives CASSYSGSGNTIYF.

V gene TRBV6-4 combines with J gene TRBJ2-5, with 7 bases matching TRBD1. The CDR3 has 14 residues. V was clipped by 6 bases and J by 0 bases; unmatched bases: 4. Germline V gene data show CDR1 as MRHNA and CDR2 as SNTAGT. CDR3 nucleotide sequence: TGTGCCAGCAGGGCTGACAGGGACCAAGAGACCCAGTACTTC. The encoded protein is CASRADRDQETQYF.